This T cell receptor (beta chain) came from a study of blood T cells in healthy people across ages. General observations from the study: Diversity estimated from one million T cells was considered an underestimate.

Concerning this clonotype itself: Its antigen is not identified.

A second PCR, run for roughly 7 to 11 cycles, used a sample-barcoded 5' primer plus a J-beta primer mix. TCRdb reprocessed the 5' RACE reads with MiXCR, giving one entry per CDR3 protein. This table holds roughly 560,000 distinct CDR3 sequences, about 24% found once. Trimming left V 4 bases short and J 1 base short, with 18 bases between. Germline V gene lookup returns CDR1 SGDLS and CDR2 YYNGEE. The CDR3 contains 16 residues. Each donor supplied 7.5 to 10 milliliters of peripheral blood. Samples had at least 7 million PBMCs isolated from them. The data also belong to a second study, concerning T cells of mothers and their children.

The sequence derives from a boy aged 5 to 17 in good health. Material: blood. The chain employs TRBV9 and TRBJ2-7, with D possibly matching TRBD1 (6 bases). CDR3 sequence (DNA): TGTGCCAGCAGCCCAGAACAGGGTGCTGAGTCCTACGAGCAGTACTTC. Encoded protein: CASSPEQGAESYEQYF.